This TCR beta chain originates from a study of OX40 agonist ivuxolimab in advanced cancers. TCRdb's table, derived via immunoSEQ multiplex PCR, lists solely in-frame clones and lacks some. The table shows approximately 52,000 clones, with 65% to 85% occurring only once. Study findings and constraints: The 0.1-3.0 mg/kg partial responders had among the lowest clonal expansion.

Germline V gives CDR1 SNHLY, CDR2 FYNNEI. This CDR3 contains 14 residues. Trimming removed 4 bases from V and 0 bases from J, with 9 bases in between. A note on this clone: Its specificity is not known.

The material was CD4+ or CD8+ T cells sorted from blood, obtained in a trial of the OX40 agonist ivuxolimab. The sequence was obtained from an adult with an advanced solid tumor such as melanoma, head and neck, liver or kidney cancer. V gene TRBV2 combines with J gene TRBJ1-1; D is undetermined. The CDR3: CASSGATMNTEAFF. CDR3 nucleotides: TGTGCCAGCAGTGGCGCTACTATGAACACTGAAGCTTTCTTT.